These 15 T cell receptor beta chains originate from one sample sequenced in a study of blood T cell repertoires in COVID-19. TCRdb's table, derived via immunoSEQ multiplex PCR, lists solely in-frame clones and lacks some. The repertoire holds around 300,000 clones, with about four fifths as singletons. Source material: peripheral blood. Receptors were obtained from a woman in her 50s who had recovered from COVID-19.

J is TRBJ2-3 and V is TRBV24-1; D is uncertain. The CDR3 length is 13 residues. V lost 3 bases, J lost 6 bases, and 9 bases lay in between. The germline CDR1 and CDR2 sequences are KGHDR and SFDVKD. The CDR3 loop reads CATSDHLEDTQYF. Written as DNA, the CDR3 is TGTGCCACCAGTGATCACCTAGAGGATACGCAGTATTTT.

The genes are TRBV6-5 and TRBJ2-3; TRBD2 is a possible D gene (6 bases). Germline V CDR1 and CDR2: MNHEY, SVGAGI. V lost 6 bases and J lost 6, with 10 bases in between. The CDR3 covers 12 residues. CDR3 protein: CASRGRPDTQYF. The CDR3, as DNA: TGTGCCAGCAGGGGGAGGCCGGATACGCAGTATTTT.

The chain couples TRBV24-1 to TRBJ2-7; D is perhaps TRBD1 (5 bases). With 3 bases removed from V and 3 bases from J, the gap between germline ends came to 8 bases. The germline CDR1 and CDR2 sequences are KGHDR and SFDVKD. The CDR3 has 13 amino acids. The CDR3 sequence: CATSDARDYEQYF. CDR3 in DNA: TGTGCCACCAGTGATGCCAGGGACTACGAGCAGTACTTC.

The chain has TRBV4-2 and TRBJ2-7; D is unresolved. V was shortened by 0 bases and J by 2 bases, with 14 bases between the two germline ends. The germline gives CDR1 LGHNA, CDR2 YNFKEQ. The CDR3 is 16 residues long. CDR3 in amino acids: CASSQEWREATYEQYF. CDR3 coding DNA: TGTGCCAGCAGCCAAGAGTGGAGAGAGGCCACCTACGAGCAGTACTTC.

This chain joins TRBV27 and TRBJ2-1; TRBD2 might be the D (6 bases). CDR1 and CDR2 from the germline V gene are MNHEY and SMNVEV (reference sequence). The germline V and J ends were trimmed by 2 bases and 12 bases, with 8 bases remaining between them. There are 11 residues in the CDR3. CDR3 sequence (DNA): TGTGCCAGCAGTTTAGGGAGGAGGCAGTTCTTC. This sequence encodes CASSLGRRQFF.

The chain is built from TRBV28 and TRBJ1-5; no definite D call. The CDR3 runs to 13 residues. Germline V lookup: CDR1 MDHEN, CDR2 SYDVKM. Trimming pared 5 bases from V and 8 bases from J, leaving 13 bases between. CDR3 bases: TGTGCCAGCAGTCCCCTCACGGGAGAGCCCCAGCATTTT. It codes for CASSPLTGEPQHF.

The chain has TRBV6-2 or TRBV6-3 and TRBJ2-7, with 8 bases that match TRBD1. CDR1 and CDR2 from the germline V gene are MNHEY and SVGEGT. The CDR3 spans 16 residues. With 2 bases clipped from V and 1 base from J, the junction kept 7 bases outside the gene matches. The chain's CDR3 is CASSYGGQELSYEQYF. In nucleotides, the CDR3 is TGTGCCAGCAGTTACGGGGGACAGGAACTTTCCTACGAGCAGTACTTC.

V gene TRBV6-5 combines with J gene TRBJ2-2, with 9 bases lining up with TRBD2. The junction had 6 bases not matched to a gene; V was cut back by 4 bases and J by 6 bases. The CDR3 spans 15 residues. Per the germline V gene, CDR1 is MNHEY and CDR2 is SVGAGI. This CDR3 is CASSSSGGSAGELFF. CDR3 coding DNA: TGTGCCAGCAGTTCCAGCGGGGGGTCGGCCGGGGAGCTGTTTTTT.

This sequence joins TRBV7-9 and TRBJ2-7, with 11 positions matching TRBD2. The V gene's germline CDR1 is SEHNR and CDR2 FQNEAQ (reference sequence). Trimming took 5 bases from V and 2 from J; bases not matched to a gene: 5. The CDR3 consists of 15 residues. CDR3 protein: CASSISGRATYEQYF. Here the CDR3 DNA reads TGTGCCAGCAGCATTAGCGGGAGGGCGACCTACGAGCAGTACTTC.

This sequence joins TRBV7-2 and TRBJ1-5; a weak D match, TRBD1 (5 bases). Germline-derived CDR1 and CDR2 are SGHTA and FQGNSA. With 0 bases removed from V and 8 bases from J, the gap between germline ends came to 14 bases. This CDR3 has 15 amino acids. The CDR3 DNA follows: TGTGCCAGCAGCTTAGCGGGGGACGGGAGGGAGCCCCAGCATTTT. As protein: CASSLAGDGREPQHF. The complete variable domain, with remaining parts taken from reference TRBV7-2 and TRBJ1-5, reads GAGVSQSPSNKVTEKGKDVELRCDPISGHTALYWYRQSLGQGLEFLIYFQGNSAPDKSGLPSDRFSAERTGGSVSTLTIQRTQQEDSAVYLCASSLAGDGREPQHFGDGTRLSIL.

There are many counts of this clone. This chain links TRBV9 with TRBJ2-7; 8 nucleotides align to TRBD1. This CDR3 is 14 amino acids long. CDR1 and CDR2 from the germline V gene are SGDLS and YYNGEE. The ends lost 4 bases at V and 4 bases at J; junction bases unmatched: 7. For the CDR3, the DNA is TGTGCCAGCAGCTCCCGGGACAGGCAATACGAGCAGTACTTC. Protein: CASSSRDRQYEQYF. The whole variable domain, filled in from reference TRBV9 and TRBJ2-7, reads DSGVTQTPKHLITATGQRVTLRCSPRSGDLSVYWYQQSLDQGLQFLIQYYNGEERAKGNILERFSAQQFPDLHSELNLSSLELGDSALYFCASSSRDRQYEQYFGPGTRLTVT.

The J gene is TRBJ2-7, the V gene TRBV27; TRBD1 might be the D (6 bases). V lost 5 bases to trimming and J lost 0 bases, with 11 bases between them. In germline, CDR1 is MNHEY, CDR2 SMNVEV (reference sequence). This CDR3 region has 14 residues. CDR3: CASSAWDNSYEQYF. CDR3 nucleotides: TGTGCCAGCAGTGCGTGGGACAACTCCTACGAGCAGTACTTC.

The DNA of the CDR3 is TGTGCCAGCAGTTACTCGAACGGGGGCGAGCAGTACTTC. Translating it yields CASSYSNGGEQYF. The rearrangement joins TRBV6-5 to TRBJ2-7; weak D call: TRBD2 (6 bases). The V end lost 0 bases, the J end lost 6 bases, and 9 bases lay between the germline ends. CDR1 and CDR2 from the germline V gene are MNHEY and SVGAGI. There are 13 residues in the CDR3.

The rearrangement uses TRBV5-1 and TRBJ2-6, with D hard to call. CDR3 length: 17 amino acids. V gave up 6 bases and J gave up 0 bases, with 16 bases separating them. The germline V gene has CDR1 SGHRS and CDR2 YFSETQ. The CDR3 bases are TGCGCCAGCAACGAGGAGCTACCTGGCTCTGGGGCCAACGTCCTGACTTTC. The encoded protein is CASNEELPGSGANVLTF.

The chain has TRBV27 and TRBJ2-1, with TRBD2 matching 7 bases. Germline assignment: CDR1 MNHEY and CDR2 SMNVEV (reference sequence). CDR3 length: 14 amino acids. With 8 bases clipped from V and 0 bases from J, the junction kept 4 bases outside the gene matches. In DNA form, the CDR3 reads TGTGCCAGCGCCGGGGGGAGCTCCTACAATGAGCAGTTCTTC. This codes for CASAGGSSYNEQFF.